A selection of T cell receptor beta chains follows, all from one sample in a study of shared clonotypes between healthy human individuals. Sequencing was performed with immunoSEQ multiplex PCR; in TCRdb, only in-frame clones are kept and a portion is missing. This table has some 1,100,000 clones, 75% to 85% appearing once. Input material: memory CD4+ T cells from PBMCs. These receptors all stem from a man younger than 35 in good health. Some clones in this sample may be carry-over from other donors' samples. The CDR3 runs from the conserved cysteine through the conserved F or W. Each record gives: V gene, J gene, D gene, clone size, CDR3 length, CDR3 DNA, CDR3 protein. A D gene is named only where the DNA matches it firmly. Size is omitted from some rows. Given values are once, few, many or a class for expanded clones.

TRBV15	TRBJ2-5	-	-	13	TGTGCCACCAGCAGAGATCTTAGGGAGACCCAGTACTTC	CATSRDLRETQYF
TRBV2	TRBJ2-1	-	-	13	TGTGCCAGCAGTTACATCCCCGCGGTTACCGAGTTCTTC	CASSYIPAVTEFF
TRBV25-1	TRBJ2-2	TRBD2	once	15	TGTGCCAGCACGAACCGGGGGGCGAACACCGGGGAGCTGTTTTTT	CASTNRGANTGELFF
TRBV6-1	TRBJ2-1	-	-	13	TGTGCCAGCAGATGGGGGGCCGGGAATGAGCAGTTCTTC	CASRWGAGNEQFF
TRBV19	TRBJ2-1	TRBD2	-	16	TGTGCCAGTAGTAAGAGGGTGCTAGCGGGAGGTGATGAGCAGTTCTTC	CASSKRVLAGGDEQFF
TRBV30	TRBJ1-4	TRBD1	-	14	TGTGCCTGGAGTAGGACAGGGGGCAATGAAAAACTGTTTTTT	CAWSRTGGNEKLFF
TRBV28	TRBJ2-5	-	-	11	TGTGCCAGCAGTTTAGGGTCGGCCCAGTACTTC	CASSLGSAQYF
TRBV11-2	TRBJ2-7	-	-	16	TGTGCCAGCAGCTTGGCGGGGGACAGGCTGGGATACGAGCAGTACTTC	CASSLAGDRLGYEQYF
TRBV7-8	TRBJ2-6	TRBD2	-	21	TGTGCCAGCAGCTTAGGGCCCCAGACTAGCGGGAGGGCCTCTGGGGCCAACGTCCTGACTTTC	CASSLGPQTSGRASGANVLTF
TRBV9	TRBJ2-6	-	-	15	TGTGCCAGCAGCGTAGGAGGGCCCGGGGCCAACGTCCTGACTTTC	CASSVGGPGANVLTF
TRBV5-1	TRBJ1-4	TRBD1	-	15	TGCGCCAGCAGCTTCTATCGACAGGGGGGTGAAAAACTGTTTTTT	CASSFYRQGGEKLFF
TRBV6-5	TRBJ2-7	-	-	15	TGTGCCAGCAGTTACTCGAGGGGACTTTCCTACGAGCAGTACTTC	CASSYSRGLSYEQYF
TRBV5-4	TRBJ1-6	-	-	13	TGTGCCAGCAGCTCCGGGGTGCAGTCACCCCTCCACTTT	CASSSGVQSPLHF
TRBV2	TRBJ2-1	-	-	13	TGTGCCAGCATTGGGGACCCCTACAATGAGCAGTTCTTC	CASIGDPYNEQFF
TRBV10-3	TRBJ2-2	-	-	14	TGTGCCATCAGAGAGGAGGCGAACACCGGGGAGCTGTTTTTT	CAIREEANTGELFF
TRBV5-5	TRBJ1-2	-	-	15	TGTGCCAGCAGCTTAAATGGAGGGACCCTTTATGGCTACACCTTC	CASSLNGGTLYGYTF
TRBV2	TRBJ2-7	TRBD1	-	14	TGTGCCAGCAGCGCCGGGACAGGGGCATACGAGCAGTACTTC	CASSAGTGAYEQYF
TRBV11-2	TRBJ1-4	-	-	15	TGTGCCAGCAGCTTACTCGGGGGGCGAGTAGAAAAACTGTTTTTT	CASSLLGGRVEKLFF
TRBV7-2	TRBJ2-3	-	-	16	TGTGCCAGCAGCTTAGCGCGAGCCGCTAGCACAGATACGCAGTATTTT	CASSLARAASTDTQYF
TRBV2	TRBJ1-4	-	-	15	TGTGCCAGCACCCGAAGGTGGGGAATTAATGAAAAACTGTTTTTT	CASTRRWGINEKLFF
TRBV28	TRBJ1-3	TRBD1	-	17	TGTGCCAGCAAAGTTAGGTCTCAGGGGGTAGCTGGAAACACCATATATTTT	CASKVRSQGVAGNTIYF
TRBV4-2	TRBJ1-2	-	once	16	TGTGCCAGCAGCCAAGATGGTCAGGGAGGTTGGTATGGCTACACCTTC	CASSQDGQGGWYGYTF
TRBV7-2	TRBJ2-7	TRBD2	-	14	TGTGCCAGCAGCTTGTCTAGCGGCGTTCTCGAGCAGTACTTC	CASSLSSGVLEQYF
TRBV10-3	TRBJ2-7	-	-	13	TGTGCCATCAGTGAGTCGGCCTCCCCCGAGCAGTACTTC	CAISESASPEQYF
TRBV6-1	TRBJ2-5	TRBD2	-	14	TGTGCCAGCGCCGCTAGCGGGAGCTCGGAGACCCAGTACTTC	CASAASGSSETQYF
TRBV11-3	TRBJ1-1	TRBD1	-	14	TGTGCCAGCAGCGGGGGGACAGGGAACACTGAAGCTTTCTTT	CASSGGTGNTEAFF
TRBV6-5	TRBJ2-2	-	once	15	TGTGCCAGCAGTAGGGCCGCCACGAACACCGGGGAGCTGTTTTTT	CASSRAATNTGELFF
TRBV13	TRBJ1-4	TRBD1	once	14	TGTGCCAGCAGCCGGACAGGGGCTAATGAAAAACTGTTTTTT	CASSRTGANEKLFF
TRBV7-2	TRBJ1-1	-	-	15	TGTGCCAGCAGCTTGGGCCGCAGGGGACACACTGAAGCTTTCTTT	CASSLGRRGHTEAFF
TRBV9	TRBJ2-3	-	-	15	TGTGCCAGCAGCGGACTATTCACTAGCACAGATACGCAGTATTTT	CASSGLFTSTDTQYF
TRBV19	TRBJ2-3	TRBD1	-	15	TGTGCCAGTACCCGGGACAGGGGGGGCACAGATACGCAGTATTTT	CASTRDRGGTDTQYF
TRBV30	TRBJ2-7	-	-	10	TGTGCCGGGGGGAGGAACGAGCAGTACTTC	CAGGRNEQYF
TRBV18	TRBJ2-7	-	-	13	TGTGCCAGCTCATCTAGCGAGAGAGGGGAGCAGTACTTC	CASSSSERGEQYF
TRBV27	TRBJ1-1	TRBD1	-	17	TGTGCCAGCTCGATCTTAGCTGGACAGGGGATAAACACTGAAGCTTTCTTT	CASSILAGQGINTEAFF
TRBV4-2	TRBJ2-2	TRBD2	-	19	TGTGCCAGCAGCCAAGGGCCCGGGACTAGTTCTTTCGGCACCGGGGAGCTGTTTTTT	CASSQGPGTSSFGTGELFF
TRBV13	TRBJ2-7	-	-	14	TGTGCCAGCAGCCCCCGGCTTCCTCGTAGCGAGCAGTACTTC	CASSPRLPRSEQYF
TRBV19	TRBJ1-1	TRBD1	-	16	TGTGCCAGTAGTATAGGGACGGGCCGGGACAGGGCCCAAGCTTTCTTT	CASSIGTGRDRAQAFF
TRBV9	TRBJ1-2	-	-	15	TGTGCCAGCAGCGTAGACAGAGCGGTTGACTATGGCTACACCTTC	CASSVDRAVDYGYTF
TRBV10-3	TRBJ1-1	-	-	13	TGTGCCATCAGTGATGATGGTTTCACTGAAGCTTTCTTT	CAISDDGFTEAFF
TRBV7-2	TRBJ1-3	-	-	16	TGTGCCAGCAGCTTAGAAAGGGGCGCAGTTGGAAACACCATATATTTT	CASSLERGAVGNTIYF
TRBV5-4	TRBJ2-1	-	-	11	TGTGCCAGCAGCCTTGCGGGTGAGCAGTTCTTC	CASSLAGEQFF
TRBV28	TRBJ1-5	-	-	11	TGTGCCACCCGGGGTTTCGGGCCCCAGCATTTT	CATRGFGPQHF
TRBV9	TRBJ1-1	-	once	13	TGTGCCAGCTCCCCCGATGAGGGCACTGAAGCTTTCTTT	CASSPDEGTEAFF
TRBV12-5	TRBJ2-1	TRBD2	-	17	TGTGCTAGTGGTTTGGTACTAGCGGGTACCTCCTACAATGAGCAGTTCTTC	CASGLVLAGTSYNEQFF
TRBV7-9	TRBJ1-1	TRBD1	few	16	TGTGCCAGCAGCTTAGCCCTGACAGGGTGGGGGACTGAAGCTTTCTTT	CASSLALTGWGTEAFF
TRBV2	TRBJ1-4	-	-	13	TGTGCCAGCAGCACCGACGATAGGGAAAAACTGTTTTTT	CASSTDDREKLFF
TRBV19	TRBJ2-7	TRBD1	-	15	TGTGCCAGTAGTACGCAGGGGGCAGGAATCTACGAGCAGTACTTC	CASSTQGAGIYEQYF
TRBV11-2	TRBJ2-3	TRBD2	-	15	TGTGCCAGCAGCTTAGCGGCGGGAGGTGGAGATACGCAGTATTTT	CASSLAAGGGDTQYF
TRBV5-1	TRBJ2-5	-	-	15	TGCGCCAGCAGCTTGGTGCCTAGCCCAGGAGAGACCCAGTACTTC	CASSLVPSPGETQYF
TRBV29-1	TRBJ1-1	-	-	12	TGCAGCGTTCACAGGGTAGGCACTGAAGCTTTCTTT	CSVHRVGTEAFF
TRBV19	TRBJ1-2	TRBD1	-	15	TGTGCCAGTAGTGCTAACAGGGGAAGTGGCTATGGCTACACCTTC	CASSANRGSGYGYTF
TRBV6-1	TRBJ1-5	TRBD1	-	15	TGTGCCAGCAGAATTACAGGGGGAGGCAATCAGCCCCAGCATTTT	CASRITGGGNQPQHF
TRBV7-2	TRBJ2-6	TRBD1	-	20	TGTGCCAGCAGCTTAGCGCCGGGACAGGGAAATTACTCTGGGGCCAACGTCCTGACTTTC	CASSLAPGQGNYSGANVLTF